This TCR beta chain was profiled in a study of T cell repertoires in cytomegalovirus infection (dated by TCRdb to the late 2010s). At the level of the whole study: The peptide stimulations were aimed at well-studied HLA-B-restricted epitopes as well as recently identified HLA-C-restricted CMV epitopes, whose presentation resists viral immunomodulation. The HLA type of each donor mattered for the analysis, because public TCR beta signatures pointed to carriage of CMV infection along with the matching HLA type. The research as a whole found: The ex vivo response was dominated by HLA-C-restricted CMV-specific TCR beta clonotypes, which also provided the single most frequent clonotype in two of eight donors. In both this cohort and an independent 352-donor cohort, the cumulative frequency of public TCR beta family members distinguished carriers of CMV infection plus the relevant HLA type.

For CDR1 and CDR2, the germline V gene lists SGHAT and FQNNGV. The CDR3, cysteine through phenylalanine, is 15 amino acids long. The entry retains the CDR3 DNA only, 45 bases that are in frame from base 1. V is reduced by 5 bases and J by 3 bases, leaving a spacing of 17 bases between them. As concerns this clonotype: Which antigen it targets is not known. Base qualities were left out, and no much larger clone turns up one base away.

Interpreted using the paper, the treatment or condition label stands for: in vitro stimulation with specific CMV peptide epitopes to enrich CMV-specific T cells. The instrument was an Illumina HiSeq 1500. The public reads were quality trimmed at Q25 with fastp and then assembled into clones with MiXCR by TCRdb, keeping productive beta chains. CDR3 protein sequences are deduplicated, and each keeps its most common genes and DNA. For this sample there are 450,000 to 550,000 distinct CDR3 sequences; roughly 42% appear just once. The top ten hold 35% to 50% of the sample. The sequence derives from a human donor in good health (CMV status not recorded). Some clones in this sample may be carry-over from other donors' samples. This specimen was cultured PBMCs, taken from culture after CMV antigen stimulation. Recombination linked TRBV11-2 to TRBJ2-7; the D region possibly corresponds to TRBD2 (5 bases align). The CDR3 sequence is CASSRHYERNYEQYF. The DNA reads TGTGCCAGCAGCCGACACTATGAGCGGAACTACGAGCAGTACTTC.